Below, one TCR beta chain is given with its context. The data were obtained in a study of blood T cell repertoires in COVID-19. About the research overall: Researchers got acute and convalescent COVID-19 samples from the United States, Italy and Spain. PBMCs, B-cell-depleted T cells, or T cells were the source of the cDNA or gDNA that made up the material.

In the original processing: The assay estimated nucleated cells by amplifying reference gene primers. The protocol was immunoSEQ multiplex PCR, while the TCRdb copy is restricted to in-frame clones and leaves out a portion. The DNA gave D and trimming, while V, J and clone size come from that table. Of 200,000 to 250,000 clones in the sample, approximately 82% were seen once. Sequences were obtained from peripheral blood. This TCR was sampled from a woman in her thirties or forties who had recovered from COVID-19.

Here the CDR3 DNA reads TGCGCCAGCAGCTTGGCTGCAGAAGAGACCCAGTACTTC. Protein sequence: CASSLAAEETQYF. The chain carries TRBV5-1 and TRBJ2-5; D not certain. The germline V and J ends were trimmed by 0 bases and 3 bases, with 6 bases remaining between them. The CDR3 sequence is 13 residues long. The germline V gene has CDR1 SGHRS and CDR2 YFSETQ.